Listed below are T cell receptor beta chains from one sample, sequenced in a study of OX40 agonist ivuxolimab in advanced cancers. Method: immunoSEQ multiplex PCR; TCRdb's copy keeps in-frame clones and lacks some. The profile shows 30,000 to 40,000 clones, approximately 89% of them singletons. Sample: CD4+ or CD8+ T cells sorted from blood, taken in a trial of the OX40 agonist ivuxolimab. These receptors were taken from an adult with an advanced solid tumor such as melanoma, head and neck, liver or kidney cancer. The CDR3 runs from the conserved cysteine through the conserved F or W. D genes are given only for firm matches. Size values are once, few and many counts, or a class for expanded clones, and some rows have none.

J	size	V	D	DNA	CDR3
TRBJ1-2	once	TRBV19	-	TGTGCCAGTAGTATCGGTGGATCCTATGGCTACACCTTC	CASSIGGSYGYTF
TRBJ2-7	-	TRBV7-9	TRBD2	TGTGCCAGCAGCTCCCGGGAGGGGTACGAGCAGTACTTC	CASSSREGYEQYF
TRBJ1-6	-	TRBV30	-	TGTGCCTGGAGTGTAATGGGGGTTGGTTCACCCCTCCACTTT	CAWSVMGVGSPLHF
TRBJ2-1	-	TRBV15	TRBD1	TGTGCCACCAGCAGGGGAGCCGGGACAGTTTACAATGAGCAGTTCTTC	CATSRGAGTVYNEQFF
TRBJ2-1	-	TRBV29-1	-	TGCAGCGTCGACCAACTGGGTGGAGGTAACAATGAGCAGTTCTTC	CSVDQLGGGNNEQFF
TRBJ1-5	-	TRBV25-1	-	TGTGCCAGCAGTGATTCCGGGGGAGCGGGTCAGCCCCAGCATTTT	CASSDSGGAGQPQHF
TRBJ2-1	-	TRBV20-1	-	TGCAGTGCTGACTCCTACAATGAGCAGTTCTTC	CSADSYNEQFF
TRBJ1-4	-	TRBV11-2	TRBD1	TGTGCCAGCAGCTTAGGCGTTACAGGGGGGATTACCGAAAAACTGTTTTTT	CASSLGVTGGITEKLFF
TRBJ2-7	-	TRBV5-4	TRBD1	TGTGCCAGCAGCGTACAGGGGGGTACCTACGAGCAGTACTTC	CASSVQGGTYEQYF
TRBJ1-3	-	TRBV5-1	-	TGCGCCAGCACCCTGGAGGAAGGGAGAACCGGAAACACCATATATTTT	CASTLEEGRTGNTIYF
TRBJ1-2	once	TRBV27	-	TGTGCCAGCAGTTTATGGGCAGGGACTAACTATGGCTACACCTTC	CASSLWAGTNYGYTF
TRBJ1-2	-	TRBV5-1	-	TGCGCCAGCAGCACAGGTCTCTCTAACTATGGCTACACCTTC	CASSTGLSNYGYTF
TRBJ2-7	-	TRBV11-2	TRBD1	TGTGCCAGCAGCCCAGGACAGGGGGCGCATCTGGGAGAGCAGTACTTC	CASSPGQGAHLGEQYF
TRBJ1-5	few	TRBV7-3	TRBD1	TGTGCCAGCAGCTTACTGGGACAGTCCTATCAGCCCCAGCATTTT	CASSLLGQSYQPQHF
TRBJ2-3	-	TRBV14	TRBD2	TGTGCCAGCAGCCAAGATATGGGAGGGGCCCGGGATACGCAGTATTTT	CASSQDMGGARDTQYF
TRBJ2-7	-	TRBV7-9	TRBD2	TGTGCCAGCAGTCCCACGACTAGCGGGGGAAGGGCCTACGAGCAGTACTTC	CASSPTTSGGRAYEQYF
TRBJ2-3	-	TRBV19	TRBD2	TGTGCCAGTAGTATCCCACCGACAACAACTAGCGGGAGTGGAGATACGCAGTATTTT	CASSIPPTTTSGSGDTQYF
TRBJ2-7	-	TRBV5-6	-	TGTGCCAGCAGCTCCAGGGGTAGCCCCTACGAGCAGTACTTC	CASSSRGSPYEQYF
TRBJ1-1	once	TRBV28	TRBD1	TGTGCCAGCAGTATCCAGGGGGCGTACACTGAAGCTTTCTTT	CASSIQGAYTEAFF
TRBJ2-3	-	TRBV7-9	-	TGTGCCAGCAGCTTCTGGAGCACAGATACGCAGTATTTT	CASSFWSTDTQYF
TRBJ2-7	-	TRBV5-5	-	TGTGCCAGCAGCTTGGGGGGCACTGTCTACGAGCAGTACTTC	CASSLGGTVYEQYF
TRBJ1-1	medium-sized	TRBV13	-	TGTGCCAGCGAGGGGGGGGCCACTGAAGCTTTCTTT	CASEGGATEAFF
TRBJ1-1	-	TRBV18	TRBD1	TGTGCCAGCTCACCACCTAACAGGGGGCTCACTGAAGCTTTCTTT	CASSPPNRGLTEAFF
TRBJ1-4	-	TRBV7-8	-	TGTGCCAGCAGCTTAGCAAGTCATAATGAAAAACTGTTTTTT	CASSLASHNEKLFF
TRBJ2-7	few	TRBV5-4	TRBD2	TGTGCCAGCAGCTTACAGCGGGGGGCACTATACGAGCAGTACTTC	CASSLQRGALYEQYF
TRBJ2-7	-	TRBV5-1	-	TGCGCCAGCAGCCAAACAGGGTATTGGTACGAGCAGTACTTC	CASSQTGYWYEQYF
TRBJ2-7	-	TRBV2	-	TGTGCCAGCAGTGAAGCAGCGGCAGTAAGCTACGAGCAGTACTTC	CASSEAAAVSYEQYF
TRBJ2-3	-	TRBV7-6	-	TGTGCCAGCAGCTTACCACTGGGGACTGGCACAGATACGCAGTATTTT	CASSLPLGTGTDTQYF
TRBJ1-6	medium-sized	TRBV14	-	TGTGCCAGCAGCCAGTCTCTTTCACCCCTCCACTTT	CASSQSLSPLHF
TRBJ2-5	-	TRBV6-5	TRBD2	TGTGCCAGCAGTGACAAGCCTAGCGGGAGGGATGGGTACTTC	CASSDKPSGRDGYF
TRBJ2-7	-	TRBV29-1	TRBD1	TGCAGCGTTGAAGATGCAGGGGGAGAGCAGTACTTC	CSVEDAGGEQYF
TRBJ2-3	-	TRBV11-3	-	TGTGCCAGCAGCCCCGATCTAGGAGATACGCAGTATTTT	CASSPDLGDTQYF
TRBJ2-7	-	TRBV28	-	TGTGCCAGCAGTGGGGGTAACCGAGGCTACGAGCAGTACTTC	CASSGGNRGYEQYF
TRBJ1-4	-	TRBV27	-	TGTGCCAGCAGTGGGACGGCTGATAAACTGTTTTTT	CASSGTADKLFF
TRBJ2-7	-	TRBV7-6	-	TGTGCCAGCAGCTGGGGGGGCAGTACCTACGAGCAGTACTTC	CASSWGGSTYEQYF
TRBJ2-7	-	TRBV6-5	-	TGTGCCAGCAGTTACTCGACGATAGGGGGCTACGAGCAGTACTTC	CASSYSTIGGYEQYF
TRBJ2-1	-	TRBV27	-	TGTGCCAGCAGTCCCAGGTCCGTCAATGAGCAGTTCTTC	CASSPRSVNEQFF
TRBJ2-1	once	TRBV28	-	TGTGCCAGCAGTTTAGGGACACAGACCTACAATGAGCAGTTCTTC	CASSLGTQTYNEQFF
TRBJ2-5	few	TRBV6-5	TRBD2	TGTGCCAGCAGTGCCGGGACTAGCGGGGAGACCCAGTACTTC	CASSAGTSGETQYF
TRBJ1-4	-	TRBV7-6	TRBD1	TGTGCCAGCAGCGAATTCCAGGGGGCTAATGAAAAACTGTTTTTT	CASSEFQGANEKLFF
TRBJ1-2	-	TRBV2	-	TGTGCCAGCAGTAGGTCCCGGGGACGGGGGGCGGATGGCTACACCTTC	CASSRSRGRGADGYTF
TRBJ1-1	-	TRBV28	-	TGTGCCAGCAGTTTAGGGGCAGAGGGGTATTACACTGAAGCTTTCTTT	CASSLGAEGYYTEAFF
TRBJ1-1	-	TRBV28	TRBD1	TGTGCCAGCAGTTTTCTTGGCTCGACAGGGGTGAGAACTGAAGCTTTCTTT	CASSFLGSTGVRTEAFF
TRBJ2-1	-	TRBV19	-	TGTGCCAGTAGTTATCTAGGCTACAATGAGCAGTTCTTC	CASSYLGYNEQFF
TRBJ2-7	-	TRBV2	TRBD2	TGTGCCAGCCGGGACGTCCGACTAGCGGGCCTCTACGAGCAGTACTTC	CASRDVRLAGLYEQYF
TRBJ2-5	-	TRBV2	-	TGTGCCAGCAGGTCGGAAGGGGAGACCCAGTACTTC	CASRSEGETQYF
TRBJ2-7	-	TRBV28	-	TGTGCCAGCAGGCTTGGGGTGGGCCTCTCCTACGAGCAGTACTTC	CASRLGVGLSYEQYF
TRBJ2-5	-	TRBV5-5	TRBD2	TGTGCCAGCAGCTTGGCCGGACTAGCGGGGGGAGAGACCCAGTACTTC	CASSLAGLAGGETQYF
TRBJ2-1	-	TRBV11-2	-	TGTGCCAGCAGCTCCCGGGGCAATGAGCAGTTCTTC	CASSSRGNEQFF
TRBJ2-7	once	TRBV30	-	TGTGCCGGAAGAGAAAAGGACAAGTACGAGCAGTACTTC	CAGREKDKYEQYF
TRBJ2-7	-	TRBV13	TRBD1	TGTGCCAGCAGCTTAGCCGGACAGGCGTCCTACGAGCAGTACTTC	CASSLAGQASYEQYF
TRBJ2-3	few	TRBV5-1	TRBD2	TGCGCCAGCAGCTCGACTAGCGGGATCACAGATACGCAGTATTTT	CASSSTSGITDTQYF
TRBJ2-7	-	TRBV30	TRBD2	TGTGCCTGGAATAGCGGGACCTACGAGCAGTACTTC	CAWNSGTYEQYF
TRBJ1-3	-	TRBV6-1	-	TGTGCCAGCAGTGTGGGAAACACCATATATTTT	CASSVGNTIYF